This T cell receptor (beta chain) appears in the sequencing data of a study of blood T cell repertoires in COVID-19 (dated by TCRdb to the early 2020s). Regarding the study in general: Samples from collaborators originated in the United States, Italy and Spain and spanned both the acute and convalescent phases of COVID-19. The material from the prospective study consisted of cDNA or gDNA derived from T cells, B-cell-depleted T cells, or PBMCs. Where available, HLA class I and class II types were obtained from metadata supplied by the sample provider rather than from assay-based typing. Samples came from the ongoing ImmuneRACE study (first 160 participants) plus 1,254 subjects from 6 global collaborators. The dataset comprised deeply sampled blood TCRbeta repertoires from subjects exposed to, actively infected with, or recovered from COVID-19. Nearly every sample came with metadata listing a de-identified subject ID, COVID-19 status, age in years and sex. The repertoires were released in a freely available public database meant as a resource for research on the immune response to SARS-CoV-2. What the authors observed across the whole study: Clinical and demographic metadata were provided uncurated, with the amount varying by source and participant.

Each collaborating institution followed its own protocols to collect whole blood in K2EDTA tubes. For TCRbeta analysis, collaborators shipped samples as frozen whole blood, isolated PBMCs, or DNA extracted from either of those sample types. This clone was recorded once. Its antigen remains undetermined. Base qualities are not provided; no much larger clone lies one nucleotide away. From its cysteine to its phenylalanine, the CDR3 spans 16 amino acids. The sequence is cut down to CDR3 DNA, 48 bases in frame from base 1. Via the germline V gene, CDR1 is SNHLY and CDR2 FYNNEI. V trim: 5 bases; J trim: 0 bases; unmatched bases: 10. TCRbeta CDR3 regions were amplified from genomic DNA using the immunoSEQ Assay, a bias-controlled multiplex PCR. The paper's data handling went like this. Within the assay, amplification of reference gene primers was used to estimate how many nucleated cells each sample contained. To quantify the absolute abundance of each unique TCRbeta CDR3 rearrangement, sequence reads were collapsed and filtered. Productive Simpson clonality was computed per sample as the square root of Simpson's diversity index over productive rearrangements. What TCRdb holds here is the immuneACCESS table cut down to in-frame rearrangements. Part of the clones is not present; checked against another copy, under half of the missing clones reflect an unresolved V gene, and the others are unexplained. V and J calls and clone size are given by that table; D and trimming were obtained from the DNA. The table for this sample lists hundreds of thousands of clones; about nine tenths of them were counted only once. The top ten hold under 0.3% of the sample.

This clonotype was sampled from a young woman with acute or convalescent COVID-19. Rearrangement joined TRBV2 to TRBJ2-7, with 7 bases in between that match TRBD2. Specimen: peripheral blood. The CDR3 region reads CASSWGEGGGSYEQYF. The sequenced DNA is TGTGCCAGCAGTTGGGGAGAGGGCGGGGGCTCCTACGAGCAGTACTTC.